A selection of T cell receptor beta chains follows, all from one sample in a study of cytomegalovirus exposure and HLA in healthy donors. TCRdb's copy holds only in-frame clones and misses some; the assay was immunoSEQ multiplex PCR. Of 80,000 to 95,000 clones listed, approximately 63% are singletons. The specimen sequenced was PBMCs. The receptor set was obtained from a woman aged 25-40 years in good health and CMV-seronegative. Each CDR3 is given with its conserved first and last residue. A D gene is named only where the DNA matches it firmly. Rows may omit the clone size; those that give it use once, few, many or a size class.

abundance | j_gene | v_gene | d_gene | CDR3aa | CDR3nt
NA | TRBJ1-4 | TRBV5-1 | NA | CASSRGPGSEKLFF | TGCGCCAGCAGCCGAGGTCCAGGGTCTGAAAAACTGTTTTTT
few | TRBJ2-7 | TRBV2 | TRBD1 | CASETRDSSYEQYF | TGTGCCAGCGAGACACGGGACAGCTCCTACGAGCAGTACTTC
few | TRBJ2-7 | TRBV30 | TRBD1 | CAWSVRTGGPYEQYF | TGTGCCTGGAGTGTAAGGACAGGGGGCCCCTACGAGCAGTACTTC
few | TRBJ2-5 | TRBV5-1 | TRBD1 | CASQGQAAVGTQYF | TGCGCCAGCCAGGGACAGGCGGCTGTGGGGACCCAGTACTTC
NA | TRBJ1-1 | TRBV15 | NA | CATSRDRQSEAFF | TGTGCCACCAGCAGAGATCGACAGAGTGAAGCTTTCTTT
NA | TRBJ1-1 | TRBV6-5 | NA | CASSYSSGRGTEAFF | TGTGCCAGCAGTTACTCATCCGGGCGGGGGACTGAAGCTTTCTTT
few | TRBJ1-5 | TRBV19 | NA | CASSPFLQSGNQPQHF | TGTGCCAGTAGCCCTTTTCTTCAAAGCGGCAATCAGCCCCAGCATTTT
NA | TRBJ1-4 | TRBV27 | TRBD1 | CASSALTGRKNEKLFF | TGTGCCAGCAGTGCCCTGACAGGGAGGAAGAATGAAAAACTGTTTTTT
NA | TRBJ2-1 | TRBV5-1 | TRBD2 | CASSLLIGTSVNEQFF | TGCGCCAGCAGCCTTCTGATCGGGACTAGTGTCAATGAGCAGTTCTTC
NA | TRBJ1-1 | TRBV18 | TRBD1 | CASSPRGTGPTEAFF | TGTGCCAGCTCACCACGCGGGACAGGGCCCACTGAAGCTTTCTTT
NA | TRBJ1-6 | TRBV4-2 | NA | CASSQERASSVEIPPLHF | TGTGCCAGCAGCCAAGAGAGGGCCAGCTCTGTGGAGATTCCACCCCTCCACTTT
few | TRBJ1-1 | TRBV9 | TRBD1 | CASSDATGWNTEAFF | TGTGCCAGCAGCGACGCGACAGGGTGGAACACTGAAGCTTTCTTT
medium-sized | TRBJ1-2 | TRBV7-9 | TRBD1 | CASSLRQGRANYGYTF | TGTGCCAGCAGCTTGAGACAGGGAAGAGCTAACTATGGCTACACCTTC
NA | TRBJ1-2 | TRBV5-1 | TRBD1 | CASKGQGAGNYGYTF | TGCGCCAGCAAGGGACAGGGGGCAGGAAACTATGGCTACACCTTC
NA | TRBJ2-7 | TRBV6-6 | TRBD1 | CASSSSRQGNSYEQYF | TGTGCCAGCAGTTCTTCCAGACAGGGAAATTCCTACGAGCAGTACTTC
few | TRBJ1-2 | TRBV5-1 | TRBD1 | CASSLSRGEGYTF | TGCGCCAGCAGCTTGAGCAGGGGGGAAGGCTACACCTTC